These 29 T cell receptor beta chains were all obtained from the same sample, sequenced in a study of blood T cell repertoires in COVID-19. Generated by immunoSEQ multiplex PCR, the TCRdb table keeps only in-frame clones and is missing some. This table holds over 85,000 clones, about 90% found once. Sequencing input: peripheral blood. All receptors derive from a human donor in a cohort sampled during active COVID-19.

This rearrangement joins TRBV24-1 to TRBJ2-1; 7 positions agree with TRBD2. CDR3 length: 16 residues. The V gene's germline CDR1 is KGHDR and CDR2 SFDVKD. The V and J ends lost 2 bases and 5 bases, in that order; junction bases with no gene match: 8. This CDR3 reads CATSDYRGGRNNEQFF. CDR3 nucleotide sequence: TGTGCCACCAGTGATTATCGGGGAGGGCGGAACAATGAGCAGTTCTTC.

J is TRBJ1-2 and V is TRBV6-5, with D perhaps TRBD1 (6 bases). The CDR3 runs to 11 residues. Germline V gene lookup returns CDR1 MNHEY and CDR2 SVGAGI. Trimming took off 6 bases at V and 14 bases at J, with 16 bases between the two ends. Written as DNA, the CDR3 is TGTGCCAGCAGGCATACCAGGGGTATAACCTTC. Translating it yields CASRHTRGITF.

This chain uses TRBV2 with TRBJ2-1; D not resolved. Per the germline V gene, CDR1 is SNHLY and CDR2 is FYNNEI. Deletions cut 5 bases from V and 4 bases from J, with 9 bases between. The CDR3 is 13 amino acids. In DNA, the CDR3 is TGTGCCAGCAGTATTGTCTATTACAATGAGCAGTTCTTC. Its translation: CASSIVYYNEQFF. Complete variable domain (other parts from reference TRBV2 and TRBJ2-1): EPEVTQTPSHQVTQMGQEVILRCVPISNHLYFYWYRQILGQKVEFLVSFYNNEISEKSEIFDDQFSVERPDGSNFTLKIRSTKLEDSAMYFCASSIVYYNEQFFGPGTRLTVL.

CDR3: CASSVAGGEYNEQFF. The CDR3 DNA reads TGTGCCAGCAGCGTCGCGGGAGGGGAGTACAATGAGCAGTTCTTC. J is TRBJ2-1 and V is TRBV9; 9 bases are shared with TRBD2. The germline V gene has CDR1 SGDLS and CDR2 YYNGEE. The CDR3 has 15 amino acids. V gave up 2 bases and J gave up 4 bases; unmatched junction bases: 4.

This clone was seen only once. The chain uses TRBV27 and TRBJ2-1, with 8 bases identical to TRBD1. This CDR3 is 16 amino acids long. V was clipped by 7 bases and J by 2 bases; unmatched bases: 10. Per the germline V gene, CDR1 is MNHEY and CDR2 is SMNVEV (reference sequence). The DNA of the CDR3 is TGTGCCAGCACCCAGAATCCGGGACAGGCCTACAATGAGCAGTTCTTC. Its translation: CASTQNPGQAYNEQFF.

This chain joins TRBV10-3 and TRBJ2-7; 10 positions match TRBD1. CDR3 size: 12 residues. Germline lookup yields CDR1 ENHRY and CDR2 SYGVKD. Germline trimming cut 8 bases from V and 5 bases from J; bases unmatched to any gene: 3. CDR3 nucleotide sequence: TGTGCCATCCGACAGGGGGCGGACGAGCAGTACTTC. It is translated as CAIRQGADEQYF.

This chain connects TRBV24-1 to TRBJ2-5; D unclear. Germline assignment: CDR1 KGHDR and CDR2 SFDVKD. V dropped 7 bases and J dropped 5 bases, with 7 bases sitting between them. This CDR3 contains 11 residues. In nucleotides, the CDR3 is TGTGCCACCAGACGCGGTGAGACCCAGTACTTC. Its translation: CATRRGETQYF.

This clone was detected a few times. CDR3 protein: CASSQMGQGYEQYF. The CDR3 region has the DNA TGCGCCAGCAGCCAAATGGGACAGGGCTACGAGCAGTACTTC. The chain recombines TRBV4-1 with TRBJ2-7, with 9 positions matching TRBD1. Per the germline V gene, CDR1 is MGHRA and CDR2 is YSYEKL. The CDR3 loop spans 14 amino acids. J was trimmed by 3 bases and V by 2 bases; bases with no gene match: 2.

The rearrangement links TRBV29-1 to TRBJ2-3; maybe TRBD1 (6 bases). The V and J ends lost 6 bases and 2 bases respectively, with 9 bases between them. The CDR3 has 12 residues. The germline V gene has CDR1 SQVTM and CDR2 ANQGSEA. The CDR3 protein is CSVAGVTDTQYF. CDR3 DNA: TGCAGCGTCGCAGGGGTCACAGATACGCAGTATTTT.

The rearrangement joins TRBV7-6 to TRBJ2-7, with TRBD2 matching over 7 bases. This CDR3 has 15 amino acids. V lost 1 base, J lost 4 bases, and 7 bases stayed unmatched. The germline V gene encodes CDR1 SGHVS and CDR2 FNYEAQ. The CDR3: CASSLVGEGPYEQYF. The CDR3 DNA is TGTGCCAGCAGCTTAGTGGGGGAGGGCCCTTACGAGCAGTACTTC.

The rearrangement joins TRBV30 to TRBJ1-2; tentative D call: TRBD1 (6 bases). The CDR3 is 12 amino acids. Germline V CDR1 and CDR2: GTSNPN, SVGIG (reference sequence). V lost 2 bases to trimming and J lost 4 bases, with 8 bases between them. CDR3 loop: CAWSRGSYGYTF. Here the CDR3 DNA reads TGTGCCTGGAGTAGGGGGTCCTATGGCTACACCTTC.

The CDR3 DNA reads as TGTGCCAGCAGCCACAAGACTAGCGGTGCTATCGAGCAGTACTTC. Translating it yields CASSHKTSGAIEQYF. V is TRBV7-9 and J is TRBJ2-7, with TRBD2 identical over 9 bases. Looked up from germline, CDR1 is SEHNR and CDR2 is FQNEAQ (reference sequence). J lost 6 bases, V lost 5 bases, and 11 bases had no gene match. This CDR3 contains 15 residues.

V gene TRBV6-5 combines with J gene TRBJ2-2; D is possibly TRBD2 (5 bases). The germline CDR1 and CDR2 sequences are MNHEY and SVGAGI. The CDR3 consists of 14 residues. Trimming took 7 bases from V and 0 from J, leaving 9 bases between them. The CDR3 nucleotides are TGTGCCAGCACGCGAGCGGCGAACACCGGGGAGCTGTTTTTT. Protein: CASTRAANTGELFF.

This chain joins TRBV5-6 and TRBJ1-1; 10 nucleotides line up with TRBD1. CDR3 length: 17 residues. With V trimmed by 4 bases and J by 1 base, 10 bases remained unmatched. Germline CDR1 reads SGHDT; CDR2 reads YYEEEE. For the CDR3, the DNA is TGTGCCAGCAGCCGAAGGACAGGGGGGAAACGGAACACTGAAGCTTTCTTT. Translating it yields CASSRRTGGKRNTEAFF.

The rearrangement uses TRBV18 and TRBJ2-5; a possible D gene is TRBD1 (5 bases). This CDR3 has 13 amino acids. Trimming took off 6 bases at V and 5 bases at J, with 13 bases between the two ends. Germline V gives CDR1 KGHSH, CDR2 LQKENI. The CDR3 DNA is TGTGCCAGCTCGGTCGACAGAAGGGAGACCCAGTACTTC. This encodes CASSVDRRETQYF.

This clone appeared once. The chain is built from TRBV27 and TRBJ2-1; D remains unclear. In germline, CDR1 is MNHEY, CDR2 SMNVEV (reference sequence). V dropped 4 bases and J dropped 3 bases, with 10 bases sitting between them. This CDR3 has 14 amino acids. Written as DNA, the CDR3 is TGTGCCAGCAGTTCAGGCAGGTACTACAATGAGCAGTTCTTC. Translation: CASSSGRYYNEQFF.

The genes are TRBV19 and TRBJ2-2; 16 bases match TRBD2. From germline, CDR1 is LNHDA and CDR2 SQIVND (reference sequence). After removal of 6 bases from V and 6 bases from J, the junction contained 7 bases not matched to a gene. The CDR3 has 17 amino acids. The CDR3 is CASRPGLAGGPAGELFF. CDR3 sequence (DNA): TGTGCCAGTAGGCCGGGACTAGCGGGAGGGCCGGCCGGGGAGCTGTTTTTT.

CDR3 sequence reads: CASSQPEEVDSGRKETQYF. The CDR3 DNA follows: TGCGCCAGCAGCCAGCCCGAAGAGGTTGATAGCGGGAGGAAAGAGACCCAGTACTTC. The chain couples TRBV5-1 to TRBJ2-5, with 10 bases lining up with TRBD2. Looked up from germline, CDR1 is SGHRS and CDR2 is YFSETQ. The V gene end was trimmed by 4 bases and the J gene end by 3 bases; junction bases not matched to a gene: 18. CDR3 size: 19 residues.

This clone was picked up a small number of times. V usage is TRBV11-1 and J usage is TRBJ2-2; D is uncertain. Germline CDR1 SGHAT, CDR2 FQDESV (reference sequence). V dropped 2 bases and J dropped 1 base, with 8 bases sitting between them. The CDR3 length is 15 residues. For the CDR3, the DNA is TGTGCCAGCAGCTTATACGGCGGGAACACCGGGGAGCTGTTTTTT. Translating it yields CASSLYGGNTGELFF.

This sequence joins TRBV25-1 and TRBJ1-6, with 7 bases identical to TRBD1. Trimming took 3 bases from V and 8 from J; bases not matched to a gene: 1. CDR3 length: 13 amino acids. Germline loops: CDR1 MGHDK, CDR2 SYGVNS. DNA for the CDR3: TGTGCCAGCAGTGATCAGGGGGATTCACCCCTCCACTTT. It translates to CASSDQGDSPLHF.

J is TRBJ2-5 and V is TRBV7-2, with D maybe TRBD1 (6 bases). Germline V gene lookup returns CDR1 SGHTA and CDR2 FQGNSA. V dropped 5 bases and J dropped 4 bases, with 17 bases sitting between them. CDR3 length: 15 amino acids. The CDR3 protein is CASSLPRAGVETQYF. In DNA, the CDR3 is TGTGCCAGCAGCCTGCCTCGCGCAGGGGTAGAGACCCAGTACTTC. Using reference TRBV7-2 and TRBJ2-5 for the parts outside the CDR3, the full variable domain is GAGVSQSPSNKVTEKGKDVELRCDPISGHTALYWYRQSLGQGLEFLIYFQGNSAPDKSGLPSDRFSAERTGGSVSTLTIQRTQQEDSAVYLCASSLPRAGVETQYFGPGTRLLVL.

This chain joins TRBV7-9 and TRBJ1-3; TRBD1 agrees at 9 bases. V was pared by 8 bases and J by 4 bases, with 3 bases of the junction left unmatched. The CDR3 loop spans 13 amino acids. The germline V gene encodes CDR1 SEHNR and CDR2 FQNEAQ (reference sequence). CDR3 sequence reads: CASGTGTGNTIYF. The CDR3 DNA is TGTGCCAGCGGGACAGGGACAGGAAACACCATATATTTT.

The chain recombines TRBV12-3 or TRBV12-4 with TRBJ1-5, with 8 bases aligning to TRBD1. The V gene end was trimmed by 6 bases and the J gene end by 5 bases; junction bases not matched to a gene: 3. The CDR3 sequence is 13 residues long. CDR3 in DNA: TGTGCCAGCAGCTTGACAGGGGATCAGCCCCAGCATTTT. This gives the protein CASSLTGDQPQHF.

This clone was found a few times. The chain's CDR3 is CASSPDIRLGTQYF. The CDR3 bases are TGTGCCAGCAGCCCGGACATACGTCTGGGGACCCAGTACTTC. The chain combines TRBV9 with TRBJ2-5, with D perhaps TRBD1 (5 bases). The CDR3 contains 14 residues. Germline-derived CDR1 and CDR2 are SGDLS and YYNGEE. The V end lost 4 bases, the J end lost 7 bases, and 17 bases lay between the germline ends.

V is TRBV6-5 and J is TRBJ1-4; tentatively, D is TRBD1 (5 bases). V lost 2 bases and J 5 bases, leaving 12 bases between the germline ends. This CDR3 contains 15 residues. Per the germline V gene, CDR1 is MNHEY and CDR2 is SVGAGI. The CDR3 reads CASSYGGTGNEKLFF. In nucleotides, the CDR3 is TGTGCCAGCAGTTACGGGGGGACGGGAAATGAAAAACTGTTTTTT.

The chain combines TRBV28 with TRBJ2-1; D perhaps matches TRBD1 (6 bases). CDR3 length: 15 amino acids. V dropped 3 bases and J dropped 6 bases, with 15 bases sitting between them. Germline V gene lookup returns CDR1 MDHEN and CDR2 SYDVKM. Written as DNA, the CDR3 is TGTGCCAGCAGTTTGGGACACGGCGCCCGCAATGAGCAGTTCTTC. Protein: CASSLGHGARNEQFF.

V usage is TRBV11-1 and J usage is TRBJ2-4; D is unclear. This CDR3 spans 13 amino acids. With 8 bases removed from V and 7 bases from J, the gap between germline ends came to 15 bases. The V gene's germline CDR1 is SGHAT and CDR2 FQDESV (reference sequence). CDR3 sequence: CASAVAGTNIQYF. The CDR3 DNA sequence: TGTGCCAGCGCCGTGGCAGGTACTAACATTCAGTACTTC.

The gene calls are TRBV6-4 and TRBJ1-6; no reliable D call. Germline loops: CDR1 MRHNA, CDR2 SNTAGT. The CDR3 has 15 residues. Trimming left V 0 bases short and J 8 bases short, with 11 bases between. CDR3: CASSDSPGFHSPLHF. Written as DNA, the CDR3 is TGTGCCAGCAGTGACTCACCCGGGTTTCATTCACCCCTCCACTTT.

This chain connects TRBV11-2 to TRBJ2-5; 14 bases line up with TRBD2. Germline V gene lookup returns CDR1 SGHAT and CDR2 FQNNGV. V gave up 4 bases and J gave up 5 bases; unmatched junction bases: 9. The CDR3 runs to 17 residues. The CDR3 bases are TGTGCCAGCAGCTCTTTGACTAGCGGGAGGGTAGGGGAGACCCAGTACTTC. The encoded protein is CASSSLTSGRVGETQYF. The whole variable domain, filled in from reference TRBV11-2 and TRBJ2-5, reads EAGVAQSPRYKIIEKRQSVAFWCNPISGHATLYWYQQILGQGPKLLIQFQNNGVVDDSQLPKDRFSAERLKGVDSTLKIQPAKLEDSAVYLCASSSLTSGRVGETQYFGPGTRLLVL.